Listed here is a single T cell receptor (beta chain). This clonotype showed up many times. Its antigen target is currently unknown. No quality values exist for individual bases; no much larger clone is one base distant. The library was obtained by RT-PCR. TCRdb lists the instrument as NextSeq 550. Clones were called with MiXCR by TCRdb after fastp trimmed the public reads at Q25, and only in-frame beta chains were retained. Identical CDR3 proteins give one entry, which carries the most common genes and DNA. The table for this sample lists tens of thousands of distinct CDR3 sequences; less than 5% of them were counted only once. Of the sample, less than 3% is held by the ten largest clones. This sample stems from a study of patients and donors after allogeneic stem cell transplantation (dated by TCRdb to about 2020). Reading the germline V gene gives CDR1 KGHSH and CDR2 LQKENI. There are 14 amino acids in the CDR3, from cysteine to phenylalanine inclusive. Only the CDR3 portion is preserved as DNA: 42 bases, with reading frame beginning at the first base. V lost 6 bases and J lost 0 bases; the stretch between them is 11 bases long.

The chain employs TRBV18 and TRBJ1-1; the D gene cannot be resolved reliably. Sequenced material: blood, either unsorted or a sorted T cell fraction (not recorded which). The clonotype originates from a human donor who was either an allogeneic HSCT recipient or a stem cell or donor lymphocyte infusion donor (not recorded which). It is not recorded whose cells these are; they may come from a transplant donor. The bases read TGTGCCAGCTCCATGGAGCACATGAACACTGAAGCTTTCTTT. The translation is CASSMEHMNTEAFF.